This is a list of T cell receptor beta chains from one sample in a study of OX40 agonist ivuxolimab in advanced cancers. Only in-frame clones appear in the TCRdb table, and some are missing; sequencing was by immunoSEQ multiplex PCR. The sample has about 22,000 clones, over 75% seen once. Sequencing was performed on CD4+ or CD8+ T cells sorted from blood, taken in a trial of the OX40 agonist ivuxolimab. The receptor set was obtained from an adult with an advanced solid tumor such as melanoma, head and neck, liver or kidney cancer. CDR3s include the opening cysteine and the closing phenylalanine or tryptophan. Each record gives: V gene, J gene, CDR3 protein.

V: TRBV19
J: TRBJ1-2
CDR3: CASSIRTGNRNGYTF

V: TRBV21-1
J: TRBJ1-4
CDR3: CASSKSGRPNEKLFF

V: TRBV25-1
J: TRBJ2-1
CDR3: CASSEGNSHEQFF

V: TRBV25-1
J: TRBJ1-6
CDR3: CASSAWAFGGSYNSPLHF

V: TRBV19
J: TRBJ2-1
CDR3: CASSHTSGPLNEQFF

V: TRBV7-9
J: TRBJ2-1
CDR3: CASSTGLAVYNEQFF

V: TRBV7-9
J: TRBJ1-5
CDR3: CASRDRYSNQPQHF

V: TRBV7-2
J: TRBJ2-7
CDR3: CASSLEERPYEQYF

V: TRBV9
J: TRBJ1-2
CDR3: CASSVAPRTGNYGYTF

V: TRBV19
J: TRBJ2-7
CDR3: CASSAGTGSEQYF

V: TRBV6-6
J: TRBJ2-3
CDR3: CASSYRPGLADTQYF

V: TRBV6-6
J: TRBJ1-5
CDR3: CASGQGTGGGQPQHF